The rows below give T cell receptor beta chains drawn from one sample of a study of shared clonotypes between healthy human individuals. TCRdb's table, derived via immunoSEQ multiplex PCR, lists solely in-frame clones and lacks some. In the table there are more than 400,000 clones, 81% of which are singletons. Sequencing was done on a sample of PBMCs. The receptors were sampled from a woman between 35 and 50 years old in good health. Some clones in this sample may be carry-over from other donors' samples. Each CDR3 is given with its conserved first and last residue. Each record gives: D gene, clone size, V gene, J gene, CDR3 DNA, CDR3 protein. The D gene is left open where the match is weak. The size field is filled for only some rows; it gives once, few, many or a size class.

NA	NA	TRBV5-4	TRBJ2-1	TGTGCCAGCAGCTTAAGGGATGAGCAGTTCTTC	CASSLRDEQFF
TRBD2	NA	TRBV18	TRBJ2-3	TGTGCCAGCTCACCTTCCGGGACTAGCACGGATACGCAGTATTTT	CASSPSGTSTDTQYF
TRBD1	once	TRBV30	TRBJ2-7	TGTGCCTGGAGCTATCCCCAGGGGGCGCAAGCTTACGAGCAGTACTTC	CAWSYPQGAQAYEQYF
NA	NA	TRBV2	TRBJ2-2	TGTGCCAGCAGTGAAGCGGGGGGCCCCGGGGAGCTGTTTTTT	CASSEAGGPGELFF
NA	NA	TRBV30	TRBJ2-7	TGTGCCTGGAAACTCAACTCCTACGAGCAGTACTTC	CAWKLNSYEQYF
NA	NA	TRBV18	TRBJ2-5	TGTGCCAGCTCATCCGGACCAGGGCTAGGTTTAGAGACCCAGTACTTC	CASSSGPGLGLETQYF
NA	NA	TRBV9	TRBJ2-1	TGTGCCAGCAGCCCGGAGACAAATGATGAGCAGTTCTTC	CASSPETNDEQFF
NA	NA	TRBV30	TRBJ2-1	TGTGCCTGGGATAATGCAATTTACAATGAGCAGTTCTTC	CAWDNAIYNEQFF
NA	many	TRBV7-2	TRBJ1-5	TGTGCCAGCAGCTTAACGAGGACTGGCAATCAGCCCCAGCATTTT	CASSLTRTGNQPQHF
NA	few	TRBV27	TRBJ2-4	TGTGCCAGCAGAAGATCGGGGGGAGGGGGTGCCAAAAACATTCAGTACTTC	CASRRSGGGGAKNIQYF
NA	NA	TRBV9	TRBJ1-1	TGTGCCAGCAGCGTAGCCGCCATGAACACTGAAGCTTTCTTT	CASSVAAMNTEAFF
NA	NA	TRBV27	TRBJ2-1	TGTGCCAGCAGTCTAAGGACTAGGGGGGACAATGAGCAGTTCTTC	CASSLRTRGDNEQFF
NA	NA	TRBV28	TRBJ1-4	TGTGCCAGCAGTTTAGTGGGGGGACCTGAAAAACTGTTTTTT	CASSLVGGPEKLFF
TRBD2	NA	TRBV7-3	TRBJ2-5	TGTGCCAGCAGCCCCGGTGGAGCGGGAGGAGAGACCCAGTACTTC	CASSPGGAGGETQYF
NA	NA	TRBV10-3	TRBJ2-3	TGTGCCATCAGTGAGTCGGATGGAGGCGGTCCAGATACGCAGTATTTT	CAISESDGGGPDTQYF
NA	NA	TRBV10-1	TRBJ1-1	TGCGCCAGCAGGAGACAGGCTGAAGCTTTCTTT	CASRRQAEAFF
NA	NA	TRBV19	TRBJ2-1	TGTGCCAGTAGTAGAGGACGGGCCTACAATGAGCAGTTCTTC	CASSRGRAYNEQFF
TRBD2	few	TRBV4-2	TRBJ2-2	TGTGCCAGCAGCCCGAGTTCCTCCGGGACTAGGAACACCGGGGAGCTGTTTTTT	CASSPSSSGTRNTGELFF
NA	NA	TRBV19	TRBJ1-5	TGTGCCAGTAGGGGGTTTGGACAGAATCAGCCCCAGCATTTT	CASRGFGQNQPQHF
NA	NA	TRBV25-1	TRBJ1-1	TGTGCCAGCACAAGGGCGGGCACTGAAGCTTTCTTT	CASTRAGTEAFF
TRBD2	once	TRBV28	TRBJ2-7	TGTGCCAGCAGTTCCGGACTAGCCTCCTCCTACGAGCAGTACTTC	CASSSGLASSYEQYF
TRBD2	NA	TRBV5-1	TRBJ2-1	TGCGCCAGCAGCTTAGCGGGAGGGTCTTATGAGCAGTTCTTC	CASSLAGGSYEQFF
NA	once	TRBV6-1	TRBJ1-2	TGTGCCAGCAGTGATCGTACACATTCTAACTATGGCTACACCTTC	CASSDRTHSNYGYTF
NA	NA	TRBV4-1	TRBJ1-2	TGCGCCAGCAGCCAAGGTCGGGTCTATGGCTACACCTTC	CASSQGRVYGYTF
NA	NA	TRBV13	TRBJ1-1	TGTGCCAGCAGCTTAAGGTTGGTCACTGAAGCTTTCTTT	CASSLRLVTEAFF
NA	NA	TRBV18	TRBJ1-5	TGTGCCAGCTCACCAACGGAAGGTGGGACCCAGCCCCAGCATTTT	CASSPTEGGTQPQHF
NA	NA	TRBV7-7	TRBJ1-1	TGTGCTAGCAGCTCGACGGTTGACACTGAAGCTTTCTTT	CASSSTVDTEAFF